One sample yielded the 25 T cell receptor beta chains listed below, sequenced in a study of human thymus T cells. It was from resections taken during corrective heart surgery that the thymus tissue came. TCRdb keeps only in-frame clones here, not all; method: immunoSEQ multiplex PCR. The sample has around 130,000 clones; over 85% are singletons. Sequencing used thymus tissue. Source of these receptors: a boy less than two years old with a congenital heart defect but otherwise immunologically healthy.

V is TRBV4-3 and J is TRBJ1-2, with TRBD1 matching 10 bases. V was pared by 0 bases and J by 1 base, with 2 bases of the junction left unmatched. Germline V gene sequence: CDR1 LGHNA, CDR2 YSLEER. The CDR3 has 16 amino acids. This CDR3 is CASSQDGDRGNYGYTF. CDR3 coding DNA: TGCGCCAGCAGCCAAGATGGGGACAGGGGTAACTATGGCTACACCTTC.

This clone was counted between two and nine times. CDR3 protein: CASSLGTGNNSPLHF. In DNA, the CDR3 is TGTGCCAGCAGCCTGGGGACAGGGAATAATTCACCCCTCCACTTT. The chain employs TRBV9 and TRBJ1-6; TRBD1 matches 9 bases. V shed 4 bases, J shed 5 bases, and the junction held 4 bases outside the gene matches. CDR3 size: 15 residues. CDR1 is SGDLS, CDR2 YYNGEE, per germline.

CDR3 bases: TGTGCCAGCACGGCCGGACAGGGGATGTTGGAGACCCAGTACTTC. Translating gives CASTAGQGMLETQYF. The V call is TRBV25-1, the J call TRBJ2-5; 9 positions agree with TRBD1. Per the germline V gene, CDR1 is MGHDK and CDR2 is SYGVNS. Trimming removed 7 bases from V and 5 bases from J; junction bases left unmatched: 11. The CDR3 contains 15 residues.

The rearrangement uses TRBV9 and TRBJ2-7; D uncertain. This CDR3 is built from 13 residues. V shed 4 bases and J shed 0 bases, with 8 bases lying between them. The germline gives CDR1 SGDLS, CDR2 YYNGEE. The CDR3 DNA is TGTGCCAGCAGCCCTAGGACCTCCTACGAGCAGTACTTC. It codes for CASSPRTSYEQYF.

The gene calls are TRBV10-3 and TRBJ2-1; D might be TRBD2 (5 bases). Trimming shortened V by 0 bases and J by 4 bases, and 16 bases separated the two germline ends. Per the germline V gene, CDR1 is ENHRY and CDR2 is SYGVKD. The CDR3 has 17 amino acids. CDR3 in amino acids: CAISESRVVVDYNEQFF. The CDR3 DNA is TGTGCCATCAGTGAGTCGAGGGTAGTCGTGGATTACAATGAGCAGTTCTTC.

This clone was seen only once. The rearrangement joins TRBV6-1 to TRBJ2-3; D remains ambiguous. V lost 4 bases and J lost 2, with 13 bases in between. Germline CDR1 is MNHNS and CDR2 is SASEGT. This CDR3 has 15 residues. CDR3 nucleotide sequence: TGTGCCAGCAGTGTATCGCCGAGGTACACAGATACGCAGTATTTT. As protein: CASSVSPRYTDTQYF.

The CDR3 nucleotides read TGTGCCAGCAGCCGGGACTCGCTAGAGACCCAGTACTTC. Encoded protein: CASSRDSLETQYF. The rearrangement links TRBV9 to TRBJ2-5, with D maybe TRBD2 (6 bases). Trimming shortened V by 4 bases and J by 4 bases, and 11 bases separated the two germline ends. The germline CDR1 and CDR2 sequences are SGDLS and YYNGEE. The CDR3 covers 13 residues.

The chain combines TRBV19 with TRBJ2-1, with TRBD2 identical over 8 bases. This CDR3 is 13 amino acids long. V shed 3 bases and J 6 bases; nucleotides not matched to a gene: 1. Germline CDR1 LNHDA, CDR2 SQIVND (reference sequence). The CDR3 sequence is CASSIRGGNEQFF. CDR3 sequence (DNA): TGTGCCAGTAGTATCCGGGGGGGCAATGAGCAGTTCTTC.

The gene calls are TRBV9 and TRBJ1-2; TRBD1 matches at 9 bases. Per germline, CDR1 SGDLS and CDR2 YYNGEE. The length of the CDR3 is 18 residues. Losses at the gene ends were 2 bases for V and 8 bases for J; bases not matched to a gene: 19. The CDR3, as DNA: TGTGCCAGCAGCGTTCTATACCGACCGGGACAGGGAAGGCTGGGCTACACCTTC. As protein: CASSVLYRPGQGRLGYTF.

The V and J genes are TRBV5-6 and TRBJ2-7; weak D call: TRBD2 (6 bases). Germline CDR1 SGHDT, CDR2 YYEEEE. V lost 4 bases, J lost 0 bases, and 14 bases lay in between. The CDR3 contains 15 residues. CDR3 nucleotide sequence: TGTGCCAGCAGCCGGGGCGCGGGGAGCTCCTACGAGCAGTACTTC. Residues: CASSRGAGSSYEQYF.

This chain links TRBV6-1 with TRBJ2-7; 8 bases agree with TRBD1. Per germline, CDR1 MNHNS and CDR2 SASEGT. Trimming removed 6 bases from V and 7 bases from J; junction bases left unmatched: 14. The CDR3 is 15 residues long. The chain's CDR3 is CASSHDRGLSGEQYF. In DNA, the CDR3 is TGTGCCAGCAGCCATGACAGGGGATTATCGGGGGAGCAGTACTTC.

This chain joins TRBV9 and TRBJ2-7; the match to TRBD1 covers 7 bases. Germline CDR1 is SGDLS and CDR2 is YYNGEE. V shed 3 bases and J 2 bases; nucleotides not matched to a gene: 17. The CDR3 is 18 residues long. The CDR3 region has the DNA TGTGCCAGCAGCGCTGCCCGGTCTATCGGACAGGAGCCCTACGAGCAGTACTTC. This sequence encodes CASSAARSIGQEPYEQYF.

J is TRBJ2-7 and V is TRBV7-2; 11 bases fit TRBD2. Per germline, CDR1 SGHTA and CDR2 FQGNSA. The V and J ends lost 4 bases and 7 bases, in that order; junction bases with no gene match: 9. CDR3 length equals 15 residues. The chain's CDR3 is CASSSGLAVIREQYF. CDR3 in DNA: TGTGCCAGCAGCTCGGGACTAGCGGTGATTAGAGAGCAGTACTTC.

This sequence joins TRBV12-5 and TRBJ2-5; TRBD2 might be the D (5 bases). The CDR3 loop spans 11 amino acids. CDR1 is LGHNT and CDR2 is FRNRAP in the germline V gene. V was trimmed by 6 bases and J by 5 bases, leaving 7 bases between them. The CDR3 loop is CASGSGETQYF. The CDR3 region has the DNA TGTGCTAGTGGCTCGGGGGAGACCCAGTACTTC.

The chain links TRBV28 to TRBJ2-7; 7 bases align to TRBD1. The ends lost 1 base at V and 3 bases at J; junction bases unmatched: 9. This CDR3 is built from 16 residues. The germline CDR1 and CDR2 sequences are MDHEN and SYDVKM. CDR3 sequence (DNA): TGTGCCAGCAGTTTATACGTAGGGACAGTGAACTACGAGCAGTACTTC. Translation: CASSLYVGTVNYEQYF. Supplemented by reference TRBV28 and TRBJ2-7, the full variable domain reads DVKVTQSSRYLVKRTGEKVFLECVQDMDHENMFWYRQDPGLGLRLIYFSYDVKMKEKGDIPEGYSVSREKKERFSLILESASTNQTSMYLCASSLYVGTVNYEQYFGPGTRLTVT.

The chain employs TRBV28 and TRBJ1-1, with D perhaps TRBD1 (5 bases). The ends were cut back, 3 bases at V and 6 bases at J, with 8 bases in the middle. The CDR3 contains 12 residues. The germline CDR1 and CDR2 sequences are MDHEN and SYDVKM. The CDR3 region is CASSLGRPEAFF. The CDR3 region has the DNA TGTGCCAGCAGTTTGGGGCGTCCTGAAGCTTTCTTT.

This clone is a singleton in its sample. The rearrangement uses TRBV28 and TRBJ2-6; D ambiguous. This CDR3 comprises 18 residues. Germline CDR1 MDHEN, CDR2 SYDVKM. The V end lost 6 bases, the J end lost 6 bases, and 24 bases lay between the germline ends. For the CDR3, the DNA is TGTGCCAGCAGCCCTCGGGCCCGCGCCGTTTCCTCGGCCAACGTCCTGACTTTC. It is translated as CASSPRARAVSSANVLTF.

The sample holds one count of this clone. V is TRBV10-3 and J is TRBJ2-4; D may be TRBD1 or TRBD2 (5 bases each). The germline V and J ends were trimmed by 0 bases and 0 bases, with 18 bases remaining between them. The length of the CDR3 is 19 residues. CDR1 and CDR2 (germline): ENHRY, SYGVKD. CDR3 nucleotides: TGTGCCATCAGTGAGTCGCTGGGGACCTCTACCCTAGCCAAAAACATTCAGTACTTC. It is translated as CAISESLGTSTLAKNIQYF.

This clone was counted only a few times. The rearrangement joins TRBV7-2 to TRBJ1-5; D call uncertain. From germline, CDR1 is SGHTA and CDR2 FQGNSA. The ends were cut back, 2 bases at V and 6 bases at J, with 8 bases in the middle. This CDR3 region has 13 residues. The CDR3 nucleotides are TGTGCCAGCAGCTTAAGCCCCGGTCAGCCCCAGCATTTT. Amino acids: CASSLSPGQPQHF.

The V gene is TRBV4-1, the J gene TRBJ1-1, with 9 bases matching TRBD1. This CDR3 is built from 16 residues. The germline V gene encodes CDR1 MGHRA and CDR2 YSYEKL. Germline trimming cut 4 bases from V and 0 bases from J; bases unmatched to any gene: 6. The CDR3 here is CASSPGQGPMNTEAFF. CDR3 DNA sequence: TGCGCCAGCAGCCCGGGACAGGGCCCGATGAACACTGAAGCTTTCTTT.

The chain recombines TRBV19 with TRBJ2-1; D possibly corresponds to TRBD2 (6 bases). The ends were cut back, 3 bases at V and 9 bases at J, with 9 bases in the middle. CDR3 length: 12 amino acids. Germline CDR1 reads LNHDA; CDR2 reads SQIVND (reference sequence). The CDR3 DNA follows: TGTGCCAGTAGTATCGGAGGGGCTGAGCAGTTCTTC. Residues: CASSIGGAEQFF.

V and J are TRBV2 and TRBJ2-3, with D possibly TRBD2 on 5 matching bases. Germline lookup yields CDR1 SNHLY and CDR2 FYNNEI. Trimming cost V 6 bases and J 6 bases, with 10 bases left between them. The CDR3 totals 12 residues. CDR3 sequence reads: CASSEGSDTQYF. CDR3 coding DNA: TGTGCCAGCAGCGAGGGATCTGATACGCAGTATTTT.

V usage is TRBV7-2 and J usage is TRBJ2-7, with a tentative D call TRBD2 (5 bases). The CDR3 covers 15 residues. Germline V gene sequence: CDR1 SGHTA, CDR2 FQGNSA. Trimming removed 5 bases from V and 3 bases from J, with 17 bases in between. The CDR3 protein is CASSPQFTGYYEQYF. The CDR3 coding sequence is TGTGCCAGCAGCCCCCAATTTACGGGGTACTACGAGCAGTACTTC.

Concerning this clone: At one of its ends the junction is not consistent with the germline gene, which may arise from a read error. V and J are TRBV7-7 and TRBJ2-5; D ambiguous. This CDR3 comprises 13 residues. The V gene's germline CDR1 is SSHAT and CDR2 FNYEAQ (reference sequence). Here the CDR3 DNA reads TGTGCTAGCAGCCCCAAAAGGTGGGAGACCCAGTACTTC. Translating gives CASSPKRWETQYF.

V gene TRBV7-9 combines with J gene TRBJ2-2; no firm D call. The germline V gene encodes CDR1 SEHNR and CDR2 FQNEAQ (reference sequence). Trimming removed 5 bases at V and 2 bases at J, with 12 bases between. The CDR3 totals 15 residues. Written as DNA, the CDR3 is TGTGCCAGCAGCCTCCGGTGGGATAACACCGGGGAGCTGTTTTTT. Protein sequence: CASSLRWDNTGELFF.